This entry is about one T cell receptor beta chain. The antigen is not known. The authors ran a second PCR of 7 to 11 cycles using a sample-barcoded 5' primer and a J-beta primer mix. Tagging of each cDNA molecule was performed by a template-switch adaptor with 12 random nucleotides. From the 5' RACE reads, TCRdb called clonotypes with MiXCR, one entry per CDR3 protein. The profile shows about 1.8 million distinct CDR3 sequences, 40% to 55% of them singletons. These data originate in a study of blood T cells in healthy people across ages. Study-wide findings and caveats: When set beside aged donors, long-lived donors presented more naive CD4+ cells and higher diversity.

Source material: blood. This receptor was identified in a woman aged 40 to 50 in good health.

CDR3 bases: TGTGCCAGCAGCCCGACTAGGGTCGAGCAGTACTTC. It is translated as CASSPTRVEQYF. The chain couples TRBV6-2 or TRBV6-3 to TRBJ2-7, with a weak D call TRBD2 (6 bases). This CDR3 region has 12 residues. The V gene lost 6 bases and the J gene lost 6 bases, with 12 bases spanning the gap. Per germline, CDR1 MNHEY and CDR2 SVGEGT.